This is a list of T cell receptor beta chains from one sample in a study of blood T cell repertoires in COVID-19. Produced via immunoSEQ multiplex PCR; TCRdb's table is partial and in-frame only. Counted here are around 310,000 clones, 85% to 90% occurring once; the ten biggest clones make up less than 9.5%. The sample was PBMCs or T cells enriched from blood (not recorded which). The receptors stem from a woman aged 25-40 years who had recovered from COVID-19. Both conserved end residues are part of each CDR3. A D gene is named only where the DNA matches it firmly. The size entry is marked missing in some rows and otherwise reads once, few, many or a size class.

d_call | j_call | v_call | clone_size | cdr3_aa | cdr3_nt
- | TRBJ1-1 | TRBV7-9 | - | CASSFQGIGTEAFF | TGTGCCAGCAGCTTTCAGGGGATTGGCACTGAAGCTTTCTTT
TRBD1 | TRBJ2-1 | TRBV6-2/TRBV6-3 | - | CASSYSGGLYNEQFF | TGTGCCAGCAGTTACTCAGGGGGCCTTTACAATGAGCAGTTCTTC
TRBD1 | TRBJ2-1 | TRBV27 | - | CASSSHHRGLYNEQFF | TGTGCCAGCAGTTCCCACCACAGGGGGCTCTACAATGAGCAGTTCTTC
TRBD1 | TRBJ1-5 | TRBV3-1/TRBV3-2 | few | CASSRGQGEAYNQPQHF | TGTGCCAGCAGCCGGGGACAGGGGGAGGCATACAATCAGCCCCAGCATTTT
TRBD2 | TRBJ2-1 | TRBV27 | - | CASSIIGTSGYNEQFF | TGTGCCAGCAGCATTATAGGGACTAGCGGATACAATGAGCAGTTCTTC
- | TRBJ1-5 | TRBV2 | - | CASGAANQPQHF | TGTGCCAGCGGGGCAGCAAATCAGCCCCAGCATTTT
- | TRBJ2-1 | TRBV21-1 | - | CASSLGLAGGPYNEQFF | TGTGCCAGCAGCCTAGGACTAGCGGGGGGTCCCTACAATGAGCAGTTCTTC
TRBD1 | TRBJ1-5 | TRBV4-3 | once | CASSQDHRGWGQPQHF | TGCGCCAGCAGCCAAGACCACAGGGGATGGGGTCAGCCCCAGCATTTT
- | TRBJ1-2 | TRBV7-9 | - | CASSLAPTALYGYTF | TGTGCCAGCAGCTTAGCGCCGACAGCCCTCTATGGCTACACCTTC
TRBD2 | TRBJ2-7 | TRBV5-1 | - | CASSRGGRALGYEQYF | TGCGCCAGCAGCAGGGGCGGGAGGGCCCTCGGCTACGAGCAGTACTTC
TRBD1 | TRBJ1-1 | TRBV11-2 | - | CASSPDRGSEAFF | TGTGCCAGCAGCCCAGACAGGGGTTCTGAAGCTTTCTTT
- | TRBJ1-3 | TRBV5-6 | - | CASSLYRGNTIYF | TGTGCCAGCAGCTTGTACAGAGGAAACACCATATATTTT
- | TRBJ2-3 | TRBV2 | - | CASTAMGEGTDTQYF | TGTGCCAGCACTGCCATGGGGGAGGGCACAGATACGCAGTATTTT
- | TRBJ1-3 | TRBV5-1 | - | CASSLDRIGRNTIYF | TGCGCCAGCAGCTTGGACAGGATTGGGCGGAACACCATATATTTT
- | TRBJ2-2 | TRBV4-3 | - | CASSQDVTITGELFF | TGCGCCAGCAGCCAAGATGTGACTATCACCGGGGAGCTGTTTTTT
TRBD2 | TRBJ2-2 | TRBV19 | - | CAIGRLADNTGELFF | TGTGCCATCGGGCGACTAGCGGACAACACCGGGGAGCTGTTTTTT
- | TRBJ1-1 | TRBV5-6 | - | CASSLQDRILYTEAFF | TGTGCCAGCAGCTTACAAGACAGAATATTATACACTGAAGCTTTCTTT
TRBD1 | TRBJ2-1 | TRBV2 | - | CASGRDRVRHNEQFF | TGTGCCAGCGGACGGGACAGGGTGCGTCACAATGAGCAGTTCTTC
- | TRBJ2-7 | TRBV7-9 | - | CASSKGWSSYEQYF | TGTGCCAGCAGCAAGGGGTGGAGCTCCTACGAGCAGTACTTC
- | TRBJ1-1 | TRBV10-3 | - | CATGGAGTEAFF | TGTGCCACGGGGGGGGCAGGTACTGAAGCTTTCTTT
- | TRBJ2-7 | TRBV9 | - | CASSVAGISYEQYF | TGTGCCAGCAGCGTAGCGGGAATCTCCTACGAGCAGTACTTC
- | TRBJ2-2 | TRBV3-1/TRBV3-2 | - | CASSQDLAAGELFF | TGTGCCAGCAGCCAAGATCTGGCAGCCGGGGAGCTGTTTTTT
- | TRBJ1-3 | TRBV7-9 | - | CASSSPGQDSGNTIYF | TGTGCCAGCAGCTCCCCGGGACAAGACTCTGGAAACACCATATATTTT
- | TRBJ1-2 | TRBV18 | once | CASSSENYGYTF | TGTGCCAGCTCGTCCGAGAACTATGGCTACACCTTC